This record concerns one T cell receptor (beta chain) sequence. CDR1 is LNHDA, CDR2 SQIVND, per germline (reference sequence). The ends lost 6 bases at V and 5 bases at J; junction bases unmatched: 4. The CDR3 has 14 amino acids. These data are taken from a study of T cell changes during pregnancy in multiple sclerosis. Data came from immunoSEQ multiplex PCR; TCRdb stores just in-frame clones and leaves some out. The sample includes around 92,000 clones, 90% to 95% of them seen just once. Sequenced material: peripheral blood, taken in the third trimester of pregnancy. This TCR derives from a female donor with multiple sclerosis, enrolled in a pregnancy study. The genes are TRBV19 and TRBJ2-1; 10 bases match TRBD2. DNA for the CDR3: TGTGCCAGTAGAAGGACTAGCGGAAACAATGAGCAGTTCTTC. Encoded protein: CASRRTSGNNEQFF. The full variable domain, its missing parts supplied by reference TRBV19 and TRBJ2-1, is DGGITQSPKYLFRKEGQNVTLSCEQNLNHDAMYWYRQDPGQGLRLIYYSQIVNDFQKGDIAEGYSVSREKKESFPLTVTSAQKNPTAFYLCASRRTSGNNEQFFGPGTRLTVL.